The present TCR beta chain was sequenced within a study of shared clonotypes between healthy human individuals. The count of this clone is one. The antigen is unknown. The germline V gene encodes CDR1 SGHVS and CDR2 FNYEAQ. The CDR3 consists of 17 residues. V was cut by 4 bases and J by 3 bases, with 22 bases left in between. Across several immunoSEQ plates, the genomic DNA of each subset was split evenly. The table came from immunoSEQ multiplex PCR; TCRdb's copy has only in-frame clones and leaves some out. The table includes 760,000 or so clones, around 96% detected once. Study-level findings and limits: There were few donors, and this limited the genetic and exposure-history diversity represented.

Terminally differentiated effector memory CD45RA+ cells were excluded by CCR7 positive selection of CD45RO-negative cells. This rearrangement joins TRBV7-6 to TRBJ2-7; D remains ambiguous. Material for sequencing was naive CD8+ T cells sorted from blood. The clonotype originates from a man aged 25-45 years in good health. The CDR3 DNA sequence: TGTGCCAGCAGCTCCAACTCCGGACCCAAGGTAAACTACGAGCAGTACTTC. It encodes CASSSNSGPKVNYEQYF.